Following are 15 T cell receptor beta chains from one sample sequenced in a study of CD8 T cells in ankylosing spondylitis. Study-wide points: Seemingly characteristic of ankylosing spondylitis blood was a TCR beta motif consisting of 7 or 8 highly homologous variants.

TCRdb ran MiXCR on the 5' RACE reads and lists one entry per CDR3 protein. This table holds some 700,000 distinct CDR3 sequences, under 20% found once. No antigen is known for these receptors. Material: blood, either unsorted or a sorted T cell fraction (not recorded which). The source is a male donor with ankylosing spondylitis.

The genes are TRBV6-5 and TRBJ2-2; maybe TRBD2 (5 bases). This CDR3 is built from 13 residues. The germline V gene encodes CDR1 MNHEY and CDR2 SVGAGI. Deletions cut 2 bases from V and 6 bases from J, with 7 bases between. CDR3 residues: CASSYEGAGELFF. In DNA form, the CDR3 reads TGTGCCAGCAGTTACGAGGGAGCCGGGGAGCTGTTTTTT.

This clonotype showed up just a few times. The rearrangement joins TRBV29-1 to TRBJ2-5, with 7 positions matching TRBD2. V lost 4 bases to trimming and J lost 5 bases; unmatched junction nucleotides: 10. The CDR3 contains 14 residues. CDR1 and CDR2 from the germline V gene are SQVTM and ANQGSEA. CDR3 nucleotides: TGCAGCGTTGCTCCGATGGGGGGGTGGGAGACCCAGTACTTC. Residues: CSVAPMGGWETQYF.

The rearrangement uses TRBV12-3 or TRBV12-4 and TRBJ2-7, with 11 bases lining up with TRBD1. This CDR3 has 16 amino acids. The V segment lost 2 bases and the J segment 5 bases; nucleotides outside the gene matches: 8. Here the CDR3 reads CASSLRPSGQGDEQYF. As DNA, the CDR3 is TGTGCCAGCAGTTTACGACCCTCGGGACAGGGGGACGAGCAGTACTTC.

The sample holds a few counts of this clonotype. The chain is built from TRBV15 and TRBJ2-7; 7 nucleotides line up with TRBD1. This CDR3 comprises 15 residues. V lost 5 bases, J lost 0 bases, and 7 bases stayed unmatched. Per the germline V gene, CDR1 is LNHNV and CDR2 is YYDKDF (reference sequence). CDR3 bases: TGTGCCACCAGCCTTGAAAGACAGGGCTCCTACGAGCAGTACTTC. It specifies CATSLERQGSYEQYF.

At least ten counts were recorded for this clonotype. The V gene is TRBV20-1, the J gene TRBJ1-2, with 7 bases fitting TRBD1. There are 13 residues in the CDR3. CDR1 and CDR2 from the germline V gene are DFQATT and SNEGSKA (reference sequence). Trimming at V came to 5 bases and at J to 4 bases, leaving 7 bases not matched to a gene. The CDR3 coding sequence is TGCAGTGCTTCCCCCGGGACAGCCTATGGCTACACCTTC. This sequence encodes CSASPGTAYGYTF.

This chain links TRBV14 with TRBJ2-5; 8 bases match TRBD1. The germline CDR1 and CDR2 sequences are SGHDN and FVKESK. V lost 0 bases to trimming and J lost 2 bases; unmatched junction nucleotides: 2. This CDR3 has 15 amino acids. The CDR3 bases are TGTGCCAGCAGCCAAGAACAGGGGGGACAAGAGACCCAGTACTTC. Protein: CASSQEQGGQETQYF.

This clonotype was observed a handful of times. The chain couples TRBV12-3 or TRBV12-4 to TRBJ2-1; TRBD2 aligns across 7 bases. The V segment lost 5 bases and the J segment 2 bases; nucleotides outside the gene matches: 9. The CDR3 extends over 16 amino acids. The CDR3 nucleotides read TGTGCCAGCAGTCCCCTCCGCGGGAGCACCTACAATGAGCAGTTCTTC. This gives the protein CASSPLRGSTYNEQFF.

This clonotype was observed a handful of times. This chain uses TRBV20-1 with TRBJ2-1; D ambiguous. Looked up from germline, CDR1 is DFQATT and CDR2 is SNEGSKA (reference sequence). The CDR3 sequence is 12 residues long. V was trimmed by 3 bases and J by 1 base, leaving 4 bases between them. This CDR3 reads CSASSSYNEQFF. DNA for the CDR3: TGCAGTGCTAGTTCTTCCTACAATGAGCAGTTCTTC.

The DNA of the CDR3 is TGTGCCAGCAGTTCCCAAACTCCCGGCGGGCACAGCTCCTACGAGCAGTACTTC. Translation: CASSSQTPGGHSSYEQYF. V usage is TRBV28 and J usage is TRBJ2-7; D possibly corresponds to TRBD2 (5 bases). The germline V gene has CDR1 MDHEN and CDR2 SYDVKM. V gave up 4 bases and J gave up 0 bases, with 22 bases separating them. This CDR3 is built from 18 residues.

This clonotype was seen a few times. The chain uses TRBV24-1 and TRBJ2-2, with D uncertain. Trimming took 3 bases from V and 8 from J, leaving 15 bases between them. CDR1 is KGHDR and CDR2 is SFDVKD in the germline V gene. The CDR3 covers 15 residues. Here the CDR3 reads CATSDLPYERGELFF. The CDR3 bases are TGTGCCACCAGTGATCTCCCCTATGAGCGAGGGGAGCTGTTTTTT.

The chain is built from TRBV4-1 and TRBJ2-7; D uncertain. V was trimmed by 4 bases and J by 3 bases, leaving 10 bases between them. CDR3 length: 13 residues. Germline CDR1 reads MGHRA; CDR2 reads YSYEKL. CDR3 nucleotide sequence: TGCGCCAGCAGCCCACGGGCAGACTACGAGCAGTACTTC. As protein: CASSPRADYEQYF.

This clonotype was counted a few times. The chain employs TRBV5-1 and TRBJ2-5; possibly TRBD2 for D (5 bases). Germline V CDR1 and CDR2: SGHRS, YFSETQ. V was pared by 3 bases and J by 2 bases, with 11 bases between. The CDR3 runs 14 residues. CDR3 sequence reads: CASSWFPGQETQYF. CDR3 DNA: TGCGCCAGCAGCTGGTTCCCGGGACAAGAGACCCAGTACTTC.

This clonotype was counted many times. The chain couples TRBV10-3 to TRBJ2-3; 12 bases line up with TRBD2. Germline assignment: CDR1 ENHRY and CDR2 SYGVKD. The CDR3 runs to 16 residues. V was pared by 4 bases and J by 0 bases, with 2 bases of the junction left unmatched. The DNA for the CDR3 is TGTGCCATCAGTGGGACTAGCGGGGTGAGCACAGATACGCAGTATTTT. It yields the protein CAISGTSGVSTDTQYF.

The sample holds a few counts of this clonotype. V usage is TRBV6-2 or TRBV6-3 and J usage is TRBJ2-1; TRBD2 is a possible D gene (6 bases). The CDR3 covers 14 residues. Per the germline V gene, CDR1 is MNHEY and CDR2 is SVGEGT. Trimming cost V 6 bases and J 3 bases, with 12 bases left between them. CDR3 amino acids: CASSLSSVYNEQFF. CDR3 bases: TGTGCCAGCAGCTTATCTAGCGTCTACAATGAGCAGTTCTTC.

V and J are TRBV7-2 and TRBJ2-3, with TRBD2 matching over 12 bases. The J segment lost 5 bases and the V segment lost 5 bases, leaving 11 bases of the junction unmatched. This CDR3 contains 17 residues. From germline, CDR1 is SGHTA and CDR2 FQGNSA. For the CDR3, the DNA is TGTGCCAGCAGCCCATATTCTAGCGGGGGGGCAGGAGATACGCAGTATTTT. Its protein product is CASSPYSSGGAGDTQYF.